This T cell receptor beta chain originates from a study of CXCR3-negative and CXCR3-positive naive CD8 T cells. Preparation of TRB cDNA libraries relied on 5' RACE carrying UMI labels. TCRdb re-called the 5' RACE reads and gives one entry per CDR3 protein, without DNA. The listing records around 50,000 distinct CDR3 sequences. This CDR3 is built from 18 residues. The chain has TRBV12-3 or TRBV12-4 and TRBJ2-1; without DNA, the TCRdb call of TRBD2 cannot be checked. Sequencing used naive CXCR3- CD8+ T cells from blood. Stated subset: CD45RO-CCR7+CD27+CD95- naive CD8+ T cells lacking CXCR3 (TNR3-). This TCR derives from a human donor in good health. Some clones in this sample may be carry-over from other donors' samples. The CDR3 region is CASSSLTSGDPEGNEQFF.